Below, 10 T cell receptor beta chains from the same sample are listed, as sequenced in a study of blood T cell repertoires in COVID-19. TCRdb's copy holds only in-frame clones and misses some; the assay was immunoSEQ multiplex PCR. The sample has about 230,000 clones; roughly 86% are singletons. The sequencing sample was made of peripheral blood. The receptors stem from a woman aged 60-75 years with acute or convalescent COVID-19.

The gene calls are TRBV10-3 and TRBJ1-1, with D possibly matching TRBD1 (6 bases). This CDR3 region has 14 residues. V lost 4 bases to trimming and J lost 3 bases, with 12 bases between them. Germline CDR1 ENHRY, CDR2 SYGVKD. The CDR3 nucleotides are TGTGCCATCAGTGCCAGGGGAGAGGACACTGAAGCTTTCTTT. Amino acid sequence: CAISARGEDTEAFF.

The chain links TRBV5-1 to TRBJ2-7; TRBD1 is a possible D gene (6 bases). The CDR3 has 14 amino acids. V lost 4 bases, J lost 3 bases, and 14 bases lay in between. The germline gives CDR1 SGHRS, CDR2 YFSETQ. The CDR3 sequence is CASSEQGVYYEQYF. DNA for the CDR3: TGCGCCAGCAGCGAACAGGGAGTTTACTACGAGCAGTACTTC.

The chain uses TRBV11-2 and TRBJ1-2; D gene uncertain. The CDR3 totals 14 residues. Germline CDR1 reads SGHAT; CDR2 reads FQNNGV. Trimming stripped 0 bases from V and 5 bases from J, with 10 bases between. CDR3 in amino acids: CASSLERGWYGYTF. The CDR3 DNA is TGTGCCAGCAGCTTAGAGCGGGGTTGGTATGGCTACACCTTC.

This clone was detected only once. The rearrangement uses TRBV30 and TRBJ1-2; 7 nucleotides agree with TRBD1. V was pared by 2 bases and J by 2 bases, with 8 bases of the junction left unmatched. Germline CDR1 and CDR2: GTSNPN and SVGIG (reference sequence). The CDR3 has 15 residues. DNA for the CDR3: TGTGCCTGGAGTTTGGACAGGCCAGCCAACTATGGCTACACCTTC. It translates to CAWSLDRPANYGYTF.

CDR3 in DNA: TGTGCCTGGAGTTCGGGATTTTATGGCTACACCTTC. Its protein product is CAWSSGFYGYTF. V is TRBV30 and J is TRBJ1-2; the D is unclear. Germline assignment: CDR1 GTSNPN and CDR2 SVGIG (reference sequence). The V and J ends lost 2 bases and 5 bases respectively, with 9 bases between them. The CDR3 loop spans 12 amino acids.

This chain links TRBV10-2 with TRBJ2-3, with TRBD1 matching 9 bases. CDR3 length equals 15 residues. Germline V gives CDR1 WSHSY, CDR2 SAAADI. The V gene end was trimmed by 2 bases and the J gene end by 7 bases; junction bases not matched to a gene: 7. In DNA form, the CDR3 reads TGCGCCAGCAGTGAGCCGGGACAGGGTGGAAATACGCAGTATTTT. It specifies CASSEPGQGGNTQYF.

The chain combines TRBV7-2 with TRBJ2-3; TRBD2 might be the D (6 bases). CDR3 length equals 14 residues. The germline gives CDR1 SGHTA, CDR2 FQGNSA. With 4 bases removed from V and 3 bases from J, the gap between germline ends came to 11 bases. DNA for the CDR3: TGTGCCAGCAGCTCTGCGGGACCAACAGATACGCAGTATTTT. Encoded protein: CASSSAGPTDTQYF.

J is TRBJ2-7 and V is TRBV3-1 (or the pseudogene TRBV3-2); D gene unclear. This CDR3 contains 13 residues. V was cut by 2 bases and J by 5 bases, with 10 bases left in between. The germline V gene has CDR1 LGHDT and CDR2 YNNKEL (reference sequence). CDR3 sequence: CASSQTWSHEQYF. CDR3 sequence (DNA): TGTGCCAGCAGCCAAACTTGGAGCCACGAGCAGTACTTC.

The chain combines TRBV6-5 with TRBJ1-5; D unresolved. There are 15 residues in the CDR3. The germline V and J ends were trimmed by 2 bases and 0 bases, with 8 bases remaining between them. From germline, CDR1 is MNHEY and CDR2 SVGAGI. This CDR3 is CASSYNPYSNQPQHF. CDR3 nucleotide sequence: TGTGCCAGCAGTTACAACCCCTATAGCAATCAGCCCCAGCATTTT.

The rearrangement links TRBV27 to TRBJ1-2; D possibly corresponds to TRBD1 (6 bases). The germline V and J ends were trimmed by 5 bases and 2 bases, with 12 bases remaining between them. CDR1 and CDR2 (germline): MNHEY, SMNVEV (reference sequence). This CDR3 is 14 amino acids long. This CDR3 is CASSPRQENYGYTF. CDR3 DNA: TGTGCCAGCAGTCCACGACAGGAGAACTATGGCTACACCTTC.